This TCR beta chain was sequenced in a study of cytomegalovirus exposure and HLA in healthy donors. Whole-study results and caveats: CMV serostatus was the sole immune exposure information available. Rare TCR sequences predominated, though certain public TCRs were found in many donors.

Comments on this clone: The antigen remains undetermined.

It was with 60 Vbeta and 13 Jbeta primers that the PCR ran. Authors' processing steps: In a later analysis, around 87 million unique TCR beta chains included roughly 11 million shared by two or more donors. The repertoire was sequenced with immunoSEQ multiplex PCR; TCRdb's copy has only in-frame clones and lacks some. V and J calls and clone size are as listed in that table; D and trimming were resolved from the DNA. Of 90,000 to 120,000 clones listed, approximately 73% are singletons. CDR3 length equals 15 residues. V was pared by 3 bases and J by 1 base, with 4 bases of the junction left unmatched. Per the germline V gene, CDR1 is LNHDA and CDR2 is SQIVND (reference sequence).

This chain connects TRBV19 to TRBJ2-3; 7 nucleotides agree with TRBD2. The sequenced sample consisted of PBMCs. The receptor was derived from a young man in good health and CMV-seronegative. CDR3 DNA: TGTGCCAGTAGTATTGCGGGAGTTGGCACAGATACGCAGTATTTT. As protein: CASSIAGVGTDTQYF.